The T cell receptor beta chain under discussion was sequenced for a study of T cells after posttransplantation cyclophosphamide. This clone was seen a few times. The antigen remains undetermined. The method was immunoSEQ multiplex PCR; TCRdb's version includes in-frame clones alone and lacks a portion of them. This sample carries about 26,000 clones, none of them present only once. Findings of the study overall: Later post-transplant blood repertoires were often dominated by donor CD8+ memory clones.

Germline loops: CDR1 SGHTA, CDR2 FQGNSA. The CDR3 has 14 amino acids. Trimming removed 5 bases from V and 5 bases from J, with 10 bases in between. The sequencing input was PBMCs. The chain links TRBV7-2 to TRBJ1-6; tentatively, D is TRBD1 (5 bases). This clonotype was sampled from a man over 45 in good health, CMV-negative, and a related stem cell transplant donor. The CDR3: CASSVGHNNSPLHF. CDR3 nucleotide sequence: TGTGCCAGCAGCGTAGGACACAATAATTCACCCCTCCACTTT.